This is a list of T cell receptor beta chains from one sample in a study of T cell responses to AZD1222 COVID-19 vaccine. Sequencing used immunoSEQ multiplex PCR; TCRdb keeps in-frame clones, though not all of them. The sample lists around 80,000 clones; roughly 80% were seen once. The specimen comprised peripheral blood, sampled 28 days after the second AZD1222 dose. Every receptor here comes from an adult who received the AZD1222 COVID-19 vaccine. CDR3s include the opening cysteine and the closing phenylalanine or tryptophan. A D gene is named only where the DNA matches it firmly. Clone size is stated in some rows and not others, as once, few, many or a class when expanded.

TRBJ2-2 TRBV5-1 NA NA CASTPTGTPNTGELFF TGCGCCAGCACCCCAACCGGGACACCGAACACCGGGGAGCTGTTTTTT
TRBJ2-7 TRBV7-9 NA NA CASSLSQNPYEQYF TGTGCCAGCAGCTTATCACAGAACCCCTACGAGCAGTACTTC
TRBJ1-2 TRBV6-5 NA NA CASSLGGWSYGYTF TGTGCCAGCAGTTTGGGGGGTTGGAGCTATGGCTACACCTTC
TRBJ2-7 TRBV15 TRBD2 once CATSRGLAGAREQYF TGTGCCACCAGCAGAGGATTAGCGGGAGCTCGCGAGCAGTACTTC
TRBJ2-7 TRBV2 TRBD2 NA CASSERLAGPPEQYF TGTGCCAGCAGTGAACGTCTAGCGGGTCCCCCCGAGCAGTACTTC
TRBJ2-1 TRBV9 TRBD2 NA CASSAFLEREGLEQFF TGTGCCAGCAGCGCCTTCCTAGAGCGGGAGGGCCTTGAGCAGTTCTTC
TRBJ1-1 TRBV5-1 NA few CASSLALAQANTEAFF TGCGCCAGCAGCCTAGCCCTCGCGCAGGCCAACACTGAAGCTTTCTTT
TRBJ2-3 TRBV5-4 TRBD2 NA CASSPPSGTSTDTQYF TGTGCCAGCAGCCCGCCTAGCGGGACTAGCACAGATACGCAGTATTTT
TRBJ2-1 TRBV13 TRBD2 NA CASSDRAGAGGYEQFF TGTGCCAGCAGCGATCGTGCGGGAGCTGGCGGCTATGAGCAGTTCTTC
TRBJ2-1 TRBV7-8 TRBD2 NA CASSSSGNSYNEQFF TGTGCCAGCAGCTCTAGCGGGAATTCCTACAATGAGCAGTTCTTC
TRBJ1-2 TRBV19 NA NA CASSRPPVDGYTF TGTGCCAGTAGTCGTCCACCAGTAGATGGCTACACCTTC
TRBJ1-6 TRBV7-2 TRBD1 NA CASSLGGQGVSTLHF TGTGCCAGCAGCTTAGGGGGACAGGGGGTGTCAACCCTCCACTTT
TRBJ2-5 TRBV7-2 NA NA CASSNNRVETQYF TGTGCCAGCAGCAACAACAGGGTAGAGACCCAGTACTTC
TRBJ2-1 TRBV5-1 NA NA CASSLGKPHEQFF TGCGCCAGCAGCTTGGGCAAGCCCCATGAGCAGTTCTTC
TRBJ2-1 TRBV7-3 NA NA CASGFTGGNEQFF TGTGCCAGCGGGTTCACCGGGGGTAATGAGCAGTTCTTC
TRBJ2-1 TRBV5-1 TRBD2 NA CASVGGPNEQFF TGCGCCAGCGTGGGAGGGCCCAATGAGCAGTTCTTC
TRBJ2-7 TRBV5-4 NA NA CASSSGTRALYEQYF TGTGCCAGCAGCTCAGGGACTCGGGCCCTGTACGAGCAGTACTTC
TRBJ2-1 TRBV5-1 TRBD2 NA CASSSDSGSDEQFF TGCGCCAGCAGCTCGGATAGCGGGAGTGATGAGCAGTTCTTC
TRBJ2-1 TRBV7-2 NA once CASSLAQGSYNEQFF TGTGCCAGCAGCTTAGCGCAGGGCTCCTACAATGAGCAGTTCTTC
TRBJ1-1 TRBV2 NA NA CASSEAPNTEAFF TGTGCCAGCAGTGAAGCGCCGAACACTGAAGCTTTCTTT
TRBJ2-2 TRBV27 NA medium-sized CASRSYGELFF TGTGCCAGCAGATCCTACGGGGAGCTGTTTTTT
TRBJ1-1 TRBV5-4 TRBD1 NA CASSKPGQENTEAFF TGTGCCAGCAGCAAACCGGGACAGGAGAACACTGAAGCTTTCTTT
TRBJ1-1 TRBV2 NA NA CASSALPYTEAFF TGTGCCAGCAGCGCGCTTCCCTACACTGAAGCTTTCTTT
TRBJ2-7 TRBV28 NA NA CASSLSQVVLRNEQYF TGTGCCAGCAGTTTATCCCAGGTAGTCCTACGTAACGAGCAGTACTTC
TRBJ2-7 TRBV27 TRBD2 NA CASSFDSGGSYEQYF TGTGCCAGCAGTTTTGACAGCGGGGGGTCGTACGAGCAGTACTTC
TRBJ2-1 TRBV24-1 TRBD1 NA CATTGTDSYNEQFF TGTGCCACCACCGGGACAGACTCCTACAATGAGCAGTTCTTC